These T cell receptor beta chains were read from a single sample in a study of PD-1 blockade in classical Hodgkin lymphoma. Clones were read by immunoSEQ multiplex PCR, and TCRdb kept only the in-frame ones, dropping some. The table lists around 26,000 clones, 60% to 80% of them singletons, with approximately 3.3% in the top ten. Material: peripheral blood mononuclear cells (PBMCs), obtained at baseline. These receptors were obtained from a human donor with classical Hodgkin lymphoma. The CDR3 runs from the conserved cysteine through the conserved F or W. A D gene is named only where the DNA matches it firmly. Where a row states a size, it is once, few, many or the class of an expanded clone; other rows omit it.

D gene: NA; V gene: TRBV30; J gene: TRBJ2-1; clone size: NA; CDR3 protein: CAWSWQSYNEQFF; CDR3 DNA: TGTGCCTGGAGTTGGCAGTCCTACAATGAGCAGTTCTTC
D gene: NA; V gene: TRBV28; J gene: TRBJ1-1; clone size: few; CDR3 protein: CASSFMNTEAFF; CDR3 DNA: TGTGCCAGCAGTTTTATGAACACTGAAGCTTTCTTT
D gene: NA; V gene: TRBV18; J gene: TRBJ1-1; clone size: NA; CDR3 protein: CASSPLSPGETEAFF; CDR3 DNA: TGTGCCAGCTCACCCCTCAGTCCAGGGGAGACTGAAGCTTTCTTT
D gene: NA; V gene: TRBV29-1; J gene: TRBJ1-1; clone size: NA; CDR3 protein: CSVGENTEAFF; CDR3 DNA: TGCAGCGTTGGAGAGAACACTGAAGCTTTCTTT
D gene: NA; V gene: TRBV7-6; J gene: TRBJ2-7; clone size: NA; CDR3 protein: CASSLGQYYEQYF; CDR3 DNA: TGTGCCAGCAGCCTCGGGCAGTACTACGAGCAGTACTTC
D gene: TRBD1; V gene: TRBV5-1; J gene: TRBJ2-3; clone size: few; CDR3 protein: CASSEGQGTLSTDTQYF; CDR3 DNA: TGCGCCAGCAGCGAGGGACAGGGAACGCTTAGCACAGATACGCAGTATTTT
D gene: NA; V gene: TRBV9; J gene: TRBJ2-2; clone size: few; CDR3 protein: CASSPTSQANTGELFF; CDR3 DNA: TGTGCCAGCAGCCCCACCAGTCAAGCGAACACCGGGGAGCTGTTTTTT
D gene: NA; V gene: TRBV5-5; J gene: TRBJ2-7; clone size: few; CDR3 protein: CASSRSPDRIYEQYF; CDR3 DNA: TGTGCCAGCAGCCGTTCTCCGGACAGAATCTACGAGCAGTACTTC
D gene: NA; V gene: TRBV10-3; J gene: TRBJ2-1; clone size: medium-sized; CDR3 protein: CAINNGATNEQFF; CDR3 DNA: TGTGCCATCAACAACGGGGCCACTAATGAGCAGTTCTTC
D gene: NA; V gene: TRBV11-2; J gene: TRBJ1-1; clone size: NA; CDR3 protein: CASSHPGRGNTEAFF; CDR3 DNA: TGTGCCAGCAGTCACCCGGGACGGGGGAACACTGAAGCTTTCTTT
D gene: NA; V gene: TRBV7-2; J gene: TRBJ1-4; clone size: NA; CDR3 protein: CASSSRALNEKLFF; CDR3 DNA: TGTGCCAGCAGCTCCCGGGCCCTAAATGAAAAACTGTTTTTT
D gene: NA; V gene: TRBV10-2; J gene: TRBJ2-2; clone size: NA; CDR3 protein: CASRKQSTGELFF; CDR3 DNA: TGCGCCAGCAGAAAACAGAGCACCGGGGAGCTGTTTTTT
D gene: NA; V gene: TRBV5-5; J gene: TRBJ1-5; clone size: NA; CDR3 protein: CASSLVAGHNQPQHF; CDR3 DNA: TGTGCCAGCAGCTTGGTGGCAGGCCACAATCAGCCCCAGCATTTT
D gene: NA; V gene: TRBV27; J gene: TRBJ1-2; clone size: few; CDR3 protein: CASSGSYEGGYTF; CDR3 DNA: TGTGCCAGCAGTGGCAGCTATGAGGGTGGCTACACCTTC
D gene: NA; V gene: TRBV19; J gene: TRBJ1-1; clone size: NA; CDR3 protein: CASSYTGRNTEAFF; CDR3 DNA: TGTGCCAGTAGTTATACAGGGAGGAACACTGAAGCTTTCTTT
D gene: NA; V gene: TRBV4-1; J gene: TRBJ2-1; clone size: few; CDR3 protein: CASSQTSDSYNEQFF; CDR3 DNA: TGCGCCAGCAGCCAAACTAGTGATTCCTACAATGAGCAGTTCTTC
D gene: TRBD2; V gene: TRBV2; J gene: TRBJ2-5; clone size: NA; CDR3 protein: CASSDPPAGLLQETQYF; CDR3 DNA: TGTGCCAGCAGTGATCCCCCAGCGGGGCTACTCCAAGAGACCCAGTACTTC
D gene: NA; V gene: TRBV6-5; J gene: TRBJ1-2; clone size: few; CDR3 protein: CASSQQVNYGYTF; CDR3 DNA: TGTGCCAGCAGTCAACAAGTTAACTATGGCTACACCTTC
D gene: TRBD1; V gene: TRBV4-1; J gene: TRBJ1-5; clone size: NA; CDR3 protein: CASSQDETGYQPQHF; CDR3 DNA: TGCGCCAGCAGCCAAGATGAGACAGGGTATCAGCCCCAGCATTTT
D gene: TRBD2; V gene: TRBV4-2; J gene: TRBJ2-1; clone size: few; CDR3 protein: CASSQAGTSSYNEQFF; CDR3 DNA: TGTGCCAGCAGCCAAGCCGGGACTAGTTCCTACAATGAGCAGTTCTTC
D gene: NA; V gene: TRBV27; J gene: TRBJ2-7; clone size: few; CDR3 protein: CASSRATRGNEQYF; CDR3 DNA: TGTGCCAGCAGTCGAGCCACTAGAGGCAACGAGCAGTACTTC
D gene: NA; V gene: TRBV10-3; J gene: TRBJ1-6; clone size: NA; CDR3 protein: CAISEPGQRDNSPLHF; CDR3 DNA: TGTGCCATCAGTGAACCAGGTCAGAGGGATAATTCACCCCTCCACTTT
D gene: NA; V gene: TRBV4-1; J gene: TRBJ1-5; clone size: NA; CDR3 protein: CASSQAPDSNQPQHF; CDR3 DNA: TGCGCCAGCAGCCAAGCTCCGGATAGCAATCAGCCCCAGCATTTT
D gene: TRBD1; V gene: TRBV11-2; J gene: TRBJ2-7; clone size: medium-sized; CDR3 protein: CASSLGTGGGYEQYF; CDR3 DNA: TGTGCCAGCAGCCTAGGGACAGGGGGCGGCTACGAGCAGTACTTC
D gene: NA; V gene: TRBV6-6; J gene: TRBJ2-3; clone size: NA; CDR3 protein: CASSYSHPDTQYF; CDR3 DNA: TGTGCCAGCAGTTACTCTCACCCAGATACGCAGTATTTT
D gene: NA; V gene: TRBV7-8; J gene: TRBJ2-3; clone size: NA; CDR3 protein: CASSPARWTDTQYF; CDR3 DNA: TGTGCCAGCAGTCCCGCCCGCTGGACAGATACGCAGTATTTT
D gene: NA; V gene: TRBV13; J gene: TRBJ2-7; clone size: NA; CDR3 protein: CASSLGPPPYEQYF; CDR3 DNA: TGTGCCAGCAGCTTAGGCCCACCCCCCTACGAGCAGTACTTC
D gene: NA; V gene: TRBV4-1; J gene: TRBJ1-4; clone size: NA; CDR3 protein: CASSQEVVARGREKLFF; CDR3 DNA: TGCGCCAGCAGCCAAGAAGTGGTTGCCCGCGGTCGGGAAAAACTGTTTTTT
D gene: NA; V gene: TRBV7-2; J gene: TRBJ2-3; clone size: NA; CDR3 protein: CASSRGSHTDTQYF; CDR3 DNA: TGTGCCAGCAGTCGGGGTTCCCACACAGATACGCAGTATTTT
D gene: NA; V gene: TRBV28; J gene: TRBJ2-5; clone size: NA; CDR3 protein: CASSSGPYGGPGETQYF; CDR3 DNA: TGTGCCAGCAGTTCCGGACCTTATGGGGGGCCGGGGGAGACCCAGTACTTC
D gene: NA; V gene: TRBV4-3; J gene: TRBJ2-7; clone size: NA; CDR3 protein: CASSQGNEQYF; CDR3 DNA: TGCGCCAGCAGCCAAGGGAACGAGCAGTACTTC
D gene: TRBD2; V gene: TRBV7-6; J gene: TRBJ2-1; clone size: NA; CDR3 protein: CASSSRTPPAGRGGVPNEQFF; CDR3 DNA: TGTGCCAGCAGCTCCCGGACGCCCCCTGCGGGTCGCGGGGGGGTCCCCAATGAGCAGTTCTTC
D gene: NA; V gene: TRBV28; J gene: TRBJ1-5; clone size: NA; CDR3 protein: CASSLRQGYSNQPQHF; CDR3 DNA: TGTGCCAGCAGTTTAAGGCAGGGATATAGCAATCAGCCCCAGCATTTT
D gene: NA; V gene: TRBV27; J gene: TRBJ2-1; clone size: NA; CDR3 protein: CASSPGTLYNEQFF; CDR3 DNA: TGTGCCAGCAGTCCGGGGACCCTTTACAATGAGCAGTTCTTC
D gene: NA; V gene: TRBV19; J gene: TRBJ1-1; clone size: NA; CDR3 protein: CASSIGQSMNTEAFF; CDR3 DNA: TGTGCCAGTAGTATTGGGCAGAGCATGAACACTGAAGCTTTCTTT
D gene: NA; V gene: TRBV19; J gene: TRBJ1-5; clone size: NA; CDR3 protein: CASSLMIYSNQPQHF; CDR3 DNA: TGTGCCAGTAGTCTGATGATCTATAGCAATCAGCCCCAGCATTTT
D gene: NA; V gene: TRBV5-1; J gene: TRBJ1-5; clone size: NA; CDR3 protein: CASSLVSGAQPQHF; CDR3 DNA: TGCGCCAGCAGCTTGGTGTCAGGAGCCCAGCCCCAGCATTTT
D gene: NA; V gene: TRBV7-2; J gene: TRBJ2-5; clone size: NA; CDR3 protein: CASSFPTIMETQYF; CDR3 DNA: TGTGCCAGCAGCTTCCCGACTATTATGGAGACCCAGTACTTC
D gene: NA; V gene: TRBV11-2; J gene: TRBJ2-5; clone size: NA; CDR3 protein: CASSSHPDETQYF; CDR3 DNA: TGTGCCAGCAGCTCACACCCTGACGAGACCCAGTACTTC
D gene: NA; V gene: TRBV28; J gene: TRBJ1-5; clone size: NA; CDR3 protein: CASHSLPGRGPQPQHF; CDR3 DNA: TGTGCCAGCCATTCTCTGCCGGGACGAGGGCCTCAGCCCCAGCATTTT
D gene: TRBD1; V gene: TRBV6-5; J gene: TRBJ1-1; clone size: few; CDR3 protein: CASSYSQGATTEAFF; CDR3 DNA: TGTGCCAGCAGTTACTCGCAGGGGGCGACCACTGAAGCTTTCTTT
D gene: NA; V gene: TRBV12-2; J gene: TRBJ1-1; clone size: few; CDR3 protein: CASRFPLNTEAFF; CDR3 DNA: TGTGCAAGTCGCTTCCCTTTGAACACTGAAGCTTTCTTT
D gene: NA; V gene: TRBV6-1; J gene: TRBJ1-1; clone size: NA; CDR3 protein: CASSSAALGGTEAFF; CDR3 DNA: TGTGCCAGCAGTTCCGCGGCCCTCGGAGGCACTGAAGCTTTCTTT
D gene: NA; V gene: TRBV9; J gene: TRBJ2-1; clone size: NA; CDR3 protein: CASGPLVNGEQFF; CDR3 DNA: TGTGCCAGCGGCCCCCTGGTGAATGGTGAGCAGTTCTTC
D gene: NA; V gene: TRBV4-3; J gene: TRBJ1-6; clone size: NA; CDR3 protein: CASSQGQGHNSPLHF; CDR3 DNA: TGCGCCAGCAGCCAAGGGCAGGGGCATAATTCACCCCTCCACTTT
D gene: NA; V gene: TRBV4-1; J gene: TRBJ1-1; clone size: NA; CDR3 protein: CASSQEGTGVFTEAFF; CDR3 DNA: TGCGCCAGCAGCCAAGAGGGAACAGGAGTCTTCACTGAAGCTTTCTTT
D gene: NA; V gene: TRBV2; J gene: TRBJ2-6; clone size: NA; CDR3 protein: CASSAGGANVLTF; CDR3 DNA: TGTGCCAGCAGTGCTGGAGGGGCCAACGTCCTGACTTTC
D gene: NA; V gene: TRBV11-2; J gene: TRBJ2-5; clone size: NA; CDR3 protein: CASSLGDRETQYF; CDR3 DNA: TGTGCCAGCAGCTTAGGGGATCGGGAGACCCAGTACTTC
D gene: NA; V gene: TRBV11-2; J gene: TRBJ1-2; clone size: NA; CDR3 protein: CASSLDPGGSGYGYTF; CDR3 DNA: TGTGCCAGCAGCTTAGATCCGGGGGGCTCAGGCTATGGCTACACCTTC
D gene: NA; V gene: TRBV6-5; J gene: TRBJ1-1; clone size: NA; CDR3 protein: CATSRRDGPEAFF; CDR3 DNA: TGTGCCACCTCTCGGAGAGACGGTCCCGAAGCTTTCTTT
D gene: NA; V gene: TRBV19; J gene: TRBJ1-2; clone size: NA; CDR3 protein: CASSRFGTEDGYTF; CDR3 DNA: TGTGCCAGTAGTAGATTCGGGACGGAGGATGGCTACACCTTC
D gene: TRBD2; V gene: TRBV7-6; J gene: TRBJ2-5; clone size: NA; CDR3 protein: CASSLYRSGDQETQYF; CDR3 DNA: TGTGCCAGCAGCTTATATAGGAGCGGGGACCAAGAGACCCAGTACTTC
D gene: NA; V gene: TRBV5-6; J gene: TRBJ2-1; clone size: NA; CDR3 protein: CASSDGTGLLEQFF; CDR3 DNA: TGTGCCAGCAGCGACGGGACTGGGCTCTTGGAGCAGTTCTTC